This T cell receptor beta chain was recovered during a study of T cell repertoires in cytomegalovirus infection. Across the study: Evidence of both CMV infection and a matching HLA type came from public TCR beta signatures. Regarding the study as a whole: Summed frequency of shared TCR beta families picked out CMV carriers who also had the relevant HLA. Within the response measured ex vivo, HLA-C-restricted CMV-specific TCR beta clonotypes were dominant.

The CDR3 runs to 15 residues. The germline V gene has CDR1 LGHDT and CDR2 YNNKEL (reference sequence). Trimming stripped 6 bases from V and 1 base from J, with 15 bases between. TCRdb passed the reads through MiXCR, listing each CDR3 protein once. Of more than 150,000 distinct CDR3 sequences in the sample, approximately 19% are singletons; the top ten hold approximately 2.9%. At least ten counts were recorded for this clonotype. The antigen remains unidentified. This sequence originates from a human donor in good health (CMV status not recorded). Some clones in this sample may be carry-over from other donors' samples. The sample was PBMCs. This sequence joins TRBV3-1 and TRBJ1-1; possibly TRBD1 for D (5 bases). Here the CDR3 DNA reads TGTGCCAGCAGTTTGGGACCTTATCCGAACACTGAAGCTTTCTTT. This encodes CASSLGPYPNTEAFF.